In its sample, the clone carrying this T cell receptor (beta chain) was seen a few times. No antigen is known for it. TCR beta CDR3 regions were amplified from RNA. A first-round RT-PCR of the TCR CDR3 used the HTBI primer set. TCRdb itself ran the multiplex PCR reads through MiXCR, one entry per CDR3 protein. The sample includes more than 300,000 distinct CDR3 sequences, about 18% of them seen just once. This sample was included in a study of T cells in Graves' hyperthyroidism and ophthalmopathy. Findings and caveats of the study: Most clonotypes expanded in the thyroid (above 0.001) were also present in blood.

Germline V gene data show CDR1 as MDHEN and CDR2 as SYDVKM. After removal of 3 bases from V and 6 bases from J, the junction contained 4 bases not matched to a gene. CDR3 length equals 15 residues. The TCR sequence derives from a young woman with Graves' hyperthyroidism that later progressed to Graves' ophthalmopathy. Material for sequencing was blood. V gene TRBV28 combines with J gene TRBJ2-2, with TRBD2 matching 10 bases. DNA for the CDR3: TGTGCCAGCAGTTTCCTAGCGGGAGAAGCCGGGGAGCTGTTTTTT. It is translated as CASSFLAGEAGELFF.